The 2 T cell receptor beta chains given below trace back to one sample, sequenced in a study of OX40 agonist ivuxolimab in advanced cancers. Clones were read by immunoSEQ multiplex PCR, and TCRdb kept only the in-frame ones, dropping some. This sample has roughly 100,000 clones, with 92% found just once. The sample was CD4+ or CD8+ T cells sorted from blood, taken in a trial of the OX40 agonist ivuxolimab. The origin of the receptors is an adult with an advanced solid tumor such as melanoma, head and neck, liver or kidney cancer.

The rearrangement joins TRBV4-1 to TRBJ2-7; D may be TRBD2 (6 bases). V lost 0 bases to trimming and J lost 5 bases, with 8 bases between them. In germline, CDR1 is MGHRA, CDR2 YSYEKL. This CDR3 contains 13 residues. The CDR3 is CASSQEGGNEQYF. CDR3 in DNA: TGCGCCAGCAGCCAAGAAGGAGGGAACGAGCAGTACTTC.

This chain connects TRBV4-3 to TRBJ1-2, with D maybe TRBD1 (5 bases). This CDR3 contains 13 residues. CDR1 and CDR2 from the germline V gene are LGHNA and YSLEER. V lost 4 bases and J lost 4, with 10 bases in between. CDR3 sequence (DNA): TGCGCCAGCAGCCCCGGGACGGCCTATGGCTACACCTTC. This encodes CASSPGTAYGYTF.